This T cell receptor beta chain emerged from a study of blood T cell repertoires in COVID-19. CDR1 is SGHTA, CDR2 FQGNSA, per germline. The CDR3 spans 13 residues. Trimming pared 6 bases from V and 3 bases from J, leaving 12 bases between. Measured with immunoSEQ multiplex PCR; TCRdb has only the in-frame clones, and not every one. Here the sample spans approximately 65,000 clones, 80% to 90% being singletons. The specimen sequenced was peripheral blood. V gene TRBV7-2 combines with J gene TRBJ2-7; D is possibly TRBD2 (6 bases). This receptor was obtained from a man in his forties with acute or convalescent COVID-19. CDR3 sequence: CASRAGLLYEQYF. In nucleotides, the CDR3 is TGTGCCAGCAGGGCGGGACTTCTCTACGAGCAGTACTTC.